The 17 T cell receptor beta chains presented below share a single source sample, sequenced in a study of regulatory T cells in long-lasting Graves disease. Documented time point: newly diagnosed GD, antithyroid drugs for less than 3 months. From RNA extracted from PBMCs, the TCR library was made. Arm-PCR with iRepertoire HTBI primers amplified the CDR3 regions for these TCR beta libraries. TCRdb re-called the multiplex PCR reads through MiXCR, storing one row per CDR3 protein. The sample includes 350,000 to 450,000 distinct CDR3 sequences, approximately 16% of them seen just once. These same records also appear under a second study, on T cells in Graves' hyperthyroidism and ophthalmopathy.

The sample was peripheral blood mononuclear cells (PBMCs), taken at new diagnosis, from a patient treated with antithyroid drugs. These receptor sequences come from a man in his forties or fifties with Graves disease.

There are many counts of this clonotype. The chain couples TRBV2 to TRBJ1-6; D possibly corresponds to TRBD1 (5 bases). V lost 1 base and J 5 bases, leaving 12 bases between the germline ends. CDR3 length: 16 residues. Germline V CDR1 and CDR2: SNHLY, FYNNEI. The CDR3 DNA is TGTGCCAGCAGTGAAGGGGGGGACGCCAATAATTCACCCCTCCACTTT. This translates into CASSEGGDANNSPLHF. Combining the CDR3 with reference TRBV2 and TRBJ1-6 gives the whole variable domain EPEVTQTPSHQVTQMGQEVILRCVPISNHLYFYWYRQILGQKVEFLVSFYNNEISEKSEIFDDQFSVERPDGSNFTLKIRSTKLEDSAMYFCASSEGGDANNSPLHFGNGTRLTVT.

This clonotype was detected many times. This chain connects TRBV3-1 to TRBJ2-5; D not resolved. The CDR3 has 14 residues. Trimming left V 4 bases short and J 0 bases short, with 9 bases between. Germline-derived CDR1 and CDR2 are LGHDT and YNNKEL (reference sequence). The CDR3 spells CASSLRGYQETQYF. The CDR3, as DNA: TGTGCCAGCAGCCTGCGTGGGTACCAAGAGACCCAGTACTTC.

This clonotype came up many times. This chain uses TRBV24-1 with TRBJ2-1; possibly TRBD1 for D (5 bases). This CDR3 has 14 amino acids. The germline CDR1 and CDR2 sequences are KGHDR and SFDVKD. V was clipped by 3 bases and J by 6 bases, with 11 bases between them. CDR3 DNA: TGTGCCACCAGTGATCCCCGACAGATCAATGAGCAGTTCTTC. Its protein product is CATSDPRQINEQFF.

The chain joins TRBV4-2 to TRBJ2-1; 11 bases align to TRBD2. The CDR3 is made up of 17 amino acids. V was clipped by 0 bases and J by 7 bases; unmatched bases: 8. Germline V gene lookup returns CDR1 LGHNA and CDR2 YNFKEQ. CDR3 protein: CASSQDSLAGGRNEQFF. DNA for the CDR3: TGTGCCAGCAGCCAAGACTCCCTAGCGGGGGGCAGGAATGAGCAGTTCTTC.

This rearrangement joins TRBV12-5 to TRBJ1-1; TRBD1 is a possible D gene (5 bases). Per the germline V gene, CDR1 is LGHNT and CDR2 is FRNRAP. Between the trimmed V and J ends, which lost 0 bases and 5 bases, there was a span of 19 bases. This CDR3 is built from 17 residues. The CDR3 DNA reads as TGTGCTAGTGGTTTGGTATTTTATGGCAGGGAAGGAACTGAAGCTTTCTTT. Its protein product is CASGLVFYGREGTEAFF.

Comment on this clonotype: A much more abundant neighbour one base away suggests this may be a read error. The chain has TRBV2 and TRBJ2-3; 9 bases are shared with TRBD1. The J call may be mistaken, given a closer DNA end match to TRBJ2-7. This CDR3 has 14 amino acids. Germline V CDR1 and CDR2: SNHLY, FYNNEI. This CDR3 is CASSAGQGFGEQYF. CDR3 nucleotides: TGTGCCAGCAGTGCGGGACAGGGCTTCGGTGAGCAGTACTTC.

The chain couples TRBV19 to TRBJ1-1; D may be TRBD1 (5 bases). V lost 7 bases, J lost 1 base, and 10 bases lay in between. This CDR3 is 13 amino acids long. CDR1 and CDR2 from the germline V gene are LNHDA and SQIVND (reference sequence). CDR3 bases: TGTGCCAGTATGGGACGGACGAACACTGAAGCTTTCTTT. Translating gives CASMGRTNTEAFF.

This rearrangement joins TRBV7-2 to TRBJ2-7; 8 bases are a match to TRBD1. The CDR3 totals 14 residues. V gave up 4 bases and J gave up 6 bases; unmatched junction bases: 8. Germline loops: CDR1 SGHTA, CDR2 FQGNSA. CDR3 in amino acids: CASSSPGQGSEQYF. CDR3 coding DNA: TGTGCCAGCAGCTCACCCGGACAGGGTAGCGAGCAGTACTTC. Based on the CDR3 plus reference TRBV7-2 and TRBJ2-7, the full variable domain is GAGVSQSPSNKVTEKGKDVELRCDPISGHTALYWYRQSLGQGLEFLIYFQGNSAPDKSGLPSDRFSAERTGGSVSTLTIQRTQQEDSAVYLCASSSPGQGSEQYFGPGTRLTVT.

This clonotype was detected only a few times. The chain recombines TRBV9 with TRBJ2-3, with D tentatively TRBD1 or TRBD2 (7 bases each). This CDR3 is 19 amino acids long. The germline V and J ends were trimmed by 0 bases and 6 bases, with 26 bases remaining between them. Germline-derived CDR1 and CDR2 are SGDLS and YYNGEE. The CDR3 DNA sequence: TGTGCCAGCAGCGTAGCTCACGGACCGGGACAGACAGCGGGGGATACGCAGTATTTT. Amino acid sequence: CASSVAHGPGQTAGDTQYF.

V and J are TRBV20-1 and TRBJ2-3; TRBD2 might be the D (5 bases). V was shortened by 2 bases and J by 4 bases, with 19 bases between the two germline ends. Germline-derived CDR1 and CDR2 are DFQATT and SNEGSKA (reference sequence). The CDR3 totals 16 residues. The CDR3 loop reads CSARSDYVLVADTQYF. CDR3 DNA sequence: TGCAGTGCTAGATCCGACTACGTCCTAGTCGCAGATACGCAGTATTTT.

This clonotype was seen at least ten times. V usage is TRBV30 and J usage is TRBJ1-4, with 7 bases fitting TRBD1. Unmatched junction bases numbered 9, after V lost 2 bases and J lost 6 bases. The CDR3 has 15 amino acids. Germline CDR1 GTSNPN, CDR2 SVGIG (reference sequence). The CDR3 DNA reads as TGTGCCTGGAGTAGAGAACGACAGGGCTATGAAAAACTGTTTTTT. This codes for CAWSRERQGYEKLFF. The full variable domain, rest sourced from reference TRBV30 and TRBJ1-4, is SQTIHQWPATLVQPVGSPLSLECTVEGTSNPNLYWYRQAAGRGLQLLFYSVGIGQISSEVPQNLSASRPQDRQFILSSKKLLLSDSGFYLCAWSRERQGYEKLFFGSGTQLSVL.

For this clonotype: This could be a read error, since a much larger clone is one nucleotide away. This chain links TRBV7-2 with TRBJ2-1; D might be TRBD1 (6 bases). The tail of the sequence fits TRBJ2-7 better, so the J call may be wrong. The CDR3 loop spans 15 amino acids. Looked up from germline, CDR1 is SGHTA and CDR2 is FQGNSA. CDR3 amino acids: CASKTNTGLHNEQYF. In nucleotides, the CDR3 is TGTGCCAGCAAAACGAATACAGGGTTGCACAATGAGCAGTACTTC.

For the CDR3, the DNA is TGCAGCGTTGAATCTAGCACCAAAAACATTCAGTACTTC. Amino acid sequence: CSVESSTKNIQYF. The chain recombines TRBV29-1 with TRBJ2-4; TRBD2 might be the D (5 bases). Trimming shortened V by 2 bases and J by 2 bases, and 7 bases separated the two germline ends. This CDR3 is 13 amino acids long. Germline loops: CDR1 SQVTM, CDR2 ANQGSEA.

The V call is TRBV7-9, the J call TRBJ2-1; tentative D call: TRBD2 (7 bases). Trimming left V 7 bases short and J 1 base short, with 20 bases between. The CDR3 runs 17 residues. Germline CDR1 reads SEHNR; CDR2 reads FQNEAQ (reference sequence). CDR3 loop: CASNKGGLADSYNEQFF. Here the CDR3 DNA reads TGTGCCAGCAACAAGGGGGGGTTAGCAGATTCCTACAATGAGCAGTTCTTC. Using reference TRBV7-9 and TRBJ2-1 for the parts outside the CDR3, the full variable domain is DTGVSQNPRHKITKRGQNVTFRCDPISEHNRLYWYRQTLGQGPEFLTYFQNEAQLEKSRLLSDRFSAERPKGSFSTLEIQRTEQGDSAMYLCASNKGGLADSYNEQFFGPGTRLTVL.

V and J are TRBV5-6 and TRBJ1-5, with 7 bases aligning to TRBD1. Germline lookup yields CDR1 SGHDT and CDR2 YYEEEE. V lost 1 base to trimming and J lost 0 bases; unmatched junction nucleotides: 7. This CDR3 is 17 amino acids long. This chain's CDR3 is CASSLLRDRHSNQPQHF. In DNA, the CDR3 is TGTGCCAGCAGCTTGTTGCGGGACAGACATAGCAATCAGCCCCAGCATTTT.

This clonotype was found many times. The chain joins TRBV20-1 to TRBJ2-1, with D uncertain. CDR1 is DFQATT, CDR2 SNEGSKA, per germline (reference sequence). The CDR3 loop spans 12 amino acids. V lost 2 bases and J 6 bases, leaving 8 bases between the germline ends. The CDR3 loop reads CSARNPRNEQFF. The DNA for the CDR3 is TGCAGTGCTAGAAACCCCCGCAATGAGCAGTTCTTC.

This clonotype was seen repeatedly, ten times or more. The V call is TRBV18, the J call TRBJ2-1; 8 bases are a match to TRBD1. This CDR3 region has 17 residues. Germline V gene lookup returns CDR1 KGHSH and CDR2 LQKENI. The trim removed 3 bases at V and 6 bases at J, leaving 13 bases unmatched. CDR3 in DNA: TGTGCCAGCTCACCCCTCCCGACAGGGGTGTGGACCAATGAGCAGTTCTTC. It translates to CASSPLPTGVWTNEQFF.